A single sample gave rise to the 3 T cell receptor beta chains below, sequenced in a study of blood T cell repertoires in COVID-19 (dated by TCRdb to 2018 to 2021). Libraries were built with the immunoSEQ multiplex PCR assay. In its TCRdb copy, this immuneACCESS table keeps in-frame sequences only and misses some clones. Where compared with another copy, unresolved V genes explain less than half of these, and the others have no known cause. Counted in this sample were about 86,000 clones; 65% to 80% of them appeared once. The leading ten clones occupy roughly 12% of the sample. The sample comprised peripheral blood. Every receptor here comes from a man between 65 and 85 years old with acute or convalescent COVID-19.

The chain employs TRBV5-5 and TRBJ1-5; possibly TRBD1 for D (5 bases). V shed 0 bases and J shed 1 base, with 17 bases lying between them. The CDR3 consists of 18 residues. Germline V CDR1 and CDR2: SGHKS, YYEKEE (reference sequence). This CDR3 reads CASSLVATTWGSNQPQHF. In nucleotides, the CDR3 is TGTGCCAGCAGCTTGGTGGCAACAACTTGGGGCAGCAATCAGCCCCAGCATTTT.

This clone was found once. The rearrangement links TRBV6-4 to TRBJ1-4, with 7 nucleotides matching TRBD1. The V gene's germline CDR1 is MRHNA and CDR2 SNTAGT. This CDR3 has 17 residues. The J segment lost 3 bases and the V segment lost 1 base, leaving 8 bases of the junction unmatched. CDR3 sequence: CASSDLTTGQPNEKLFF. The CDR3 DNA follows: TGTGCCAGCAGTGACTTAACGACAGGGCAGCCTAATGAAAAACTGTTTTTT.

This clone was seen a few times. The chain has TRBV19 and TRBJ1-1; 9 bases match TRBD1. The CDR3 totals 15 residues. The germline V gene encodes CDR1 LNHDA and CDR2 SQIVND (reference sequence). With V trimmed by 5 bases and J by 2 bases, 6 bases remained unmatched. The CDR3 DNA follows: TGTGCCAGTAGTCCCGGGACAGGGACAAACACTGAAGCTTTCTTT. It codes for CASSPGTGTNTEAFF.